This entry concerns a single T cell receptor (beta chain). These data originate in a study of blood T cell repertoires in COVID-19. Method: immunoSEQ multiplex PCR; TCRdb's copy keeps in-frame clones and lacks some. The repertoire holds some 220,000 clones, with approximately 80% as singletons. Sequenced: peripheral blood. The receptor was derived from a man in his forties or fifties with active or convalescent COVID-19.

CDR3 sequence (DNA): TGCGCCAGCAGCTTGGGGGTCAGGGGAGAGACCCAGTACTTC. This sequence encodes CASSLGVRGETQYF. This sequence joins TRBV5-1 and TRBJ2-5, with a possible D match to TRBD1 (6 bases). The CDR3 consists of 14 residues. Germline CDR1 and CDR2: SGHRS and YFSETQ. Trimming stripped 0 bases from V and 4 bases from J, with 10 bases between.